This T cell receptor (beta chain) was captured in a study of monozygotic twins with inflammatory bowel disease. CDR3 size: 16 residues. From germline, CDR1 is SGHRS and CDR2 YFSETQ. The template was total RNA from whole blood, with no T cell sorting. From the 5' RACE reads, TCRdb lists one entry per CDR3 protein and no DNA. This table holds around 400,000 distinct CDR3 sequences. In the case of this clonotype: Its antigen is undetermined.

Study-wide results and caveats: It was in IBD patients that TCRbeta diversity (inverse Simpson) was lower than in healthy co-twins.

The V and J genes are TRBV5-1 and TRBJ2-1; TCRdb indicates TRBD2, and absent DNA this call remains unverified. The sequence was collected from a human donor with ulcerative colitis or Crohn's disease, or a healthy co-twin of an affected twin (not recorded which). The sample comprised blood. CDR3 in amino acids: CASSLELAGFYNEQFF.